This T cell receptor (beta chain) was recorded in a study of T cell responses to AZD1222 COVID-19 vaccine. This CDR3 comprises 15 residues. Germline CDR1 reads SGHRS; CDR2 reads YFSETQ. The V segment lost 3 bases and the J segment 5 bases; nucleotides outside the gene matches: 8. Clones were sequenced by immunoSEQ multiplex PCR, and TCRdb holds only the in-frame ones, with some missing. Among 90,000 to 130,000 clones, roughly nine tenths were seen once, and the ten largest hold 1.6%. This chain connects TRBV5-1 to TRBJ2-7, with 10 bases lining up with TRBD2. The source material was peripheral blood, sampled on day 0 of AZD1222 vaccination. This TCR was sampled from an adult in good health. This CDR3 reads CASSSTGTSVNEQYF. Written as DNA, the CDR3 is TGCGCCAGCAGCTCGACCGGGACTAGCGTCAACGAGCAGTACTTC.